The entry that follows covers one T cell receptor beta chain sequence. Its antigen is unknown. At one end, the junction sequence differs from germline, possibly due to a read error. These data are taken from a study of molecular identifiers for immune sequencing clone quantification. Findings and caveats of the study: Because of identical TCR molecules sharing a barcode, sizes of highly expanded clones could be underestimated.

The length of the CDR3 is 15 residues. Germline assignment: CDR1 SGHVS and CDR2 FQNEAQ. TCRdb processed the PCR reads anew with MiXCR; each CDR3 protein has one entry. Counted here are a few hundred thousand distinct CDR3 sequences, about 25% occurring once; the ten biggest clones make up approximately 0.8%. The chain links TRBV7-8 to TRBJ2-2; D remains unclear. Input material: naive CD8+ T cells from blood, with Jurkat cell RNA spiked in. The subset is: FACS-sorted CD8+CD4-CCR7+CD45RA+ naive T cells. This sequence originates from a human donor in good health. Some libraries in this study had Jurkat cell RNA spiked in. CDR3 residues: CASSHHEANNGELFF. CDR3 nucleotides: TGTGCCAGCAGCCACCACGAAGCCAACAACGGGGAGCTGTTTTTT. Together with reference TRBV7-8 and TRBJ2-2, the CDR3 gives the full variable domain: GAGVSQSPRYKVAKRGQDVALRCDPISGHVSLFWYQQALGQGPEFLTYFQNEAQLDKSGLPSDRFFAERPEGSVSTLKIQRTQQEDSAVYLCASSHHEANNGELFFGEGSRLTVL.